This T cell receptor beta chain was found in a study of cytomegalovirus exposure and HLA in healthy donors. Broader study findings: TCR beta V segments were, for the most part, productive about 90% or about 30% of the time in an earlier analysis. Altogether, about 160 TCR beta chains were recorded as cytomegalovirus-associated. TCR beta sequences numbering 16,951 were associated with HLA alleles at 0.05 false discovery rate in a later analysis.

Points on this clone: Its antigen is undetermined.

The V end lost 1 base, the J end lost 3 bases, and 13 bases lay between the germline ends. There are 15 residues in the CDR3. Germline CDR1 SGHTA, CDR2 FQGTGA. 13 Jbeta primers and 60 Vbeta primers were used for the PCR. Libraries were prepared by immunoSEQ multiplex PCR; TCRdb keeps only in-frame clonotypes and omits some of them. The repertoire holds 140,000 to 150,000 clones, with around 67% as singletons. Among the donors, all were healthy bone marrow donors. This receptor was taken from a woman aged 18-29 years in good health and CMV-seronegative. The gene calls are TRBV7-3 and TRBJ2-7; the D gene is possibly TRBD2 (6 bases). The sample comprised PBMCs. CDR3 sequence: CASSLRGGKGYEQYF. The CDR3 DNA follows: TGTGCCAGCAGCTTAAGAGGAGGGAAAGGCTACGAGCAGTACTTC.